The clone carrying this T cell receptor beta chain was seen once. In the original processing: Amplification of reference gene primers provided the estimated nucleated cell counts. Profiled with immunoSEQ multiplex PCR; TCRdb holds only in-frame clones, not every one. The V and J calls and the clone size are those of that table, but D and trimming were determined from the DNA. The table shows 52,000 or so clones, with 90% to 95% occurring only once. The source of the sample is a study of blood T cell repertoires in COVID-19. Study at large: Acute and convalescent COVID-19 specimens originated in the United States, Italy and Spain. From T cells, B-cell-depleted T cells, or PBMCs came the material, which was cDNA or gDNA.

CDR3 size: 14 residues. Germline assignment: CDR1 SGDLS and CDR2 YYNGEE. Trimming took 1 base from V and 8 from J, leaving 12 bases between them. The TCR originated in a woman aged 80 or over with acute or convalescent COVID-19. Sequenced material: peripheral blood. The chain recombines TRBV9 with TRBJ1-4; maybe TRBD1 (5 bases). CDR3 protein: CASSVWGGMEKLFF. The CDR3 DNA is TGTGCCAGCAGCGTATGGGGGGGAATGGAAAAACTGTTTTTT.